The 22 T cell receptor beta chains below all came from one sample that was sequenced in a study of CD8 T cells in cerebrospinal fluid in Alzheimer's disease. TCRdb re-called the 10x single-cell sequencing reads, yielding one record per CDR3 amino acid sequence without DNA. Its clone listing holds some 1,200 distinct CDR3 sequences. Sequencing used cerebrospinal fluid. Source of these receptors: a human donor in good health.

This clonotype is deemed medium-sized by its frequency. This chain joins TRBV5-1 and TRBJ1-1; the D gene TCRdb calls, TRBD1, cannot be checked with no DNA. The length of the CDR3 is 16 residues. Germline V gene lookup returns CDR1 SGHRS and CDR2 YFSETQ. CDR3 sequence reads: CASSEPTGTVNTEAFF.

Considering frequency, this clonotype is medium-sized (0.01 to 0.1%). The CDR3 protein is CASSLAFGLAGYEQYF. The chain combines TRBV5-6 with TRBJ2-7; TCRdb's assignment of TRBD2 cannot be checked, as there is no DNA. This CDR3 is 16 amino acids long. CDR1 and CDR2 (germline): SGHDT, YYEEEE. The complete variable domain, with remaining parts taken from reference TRBV5-6 and TRBJ2-7, reads DAGVTQSPTHLIKTRGQQVTLRCSPKSGHDTVSWYQQALGQGPQFIFQYYEEEERQRGNFPDRFSGHQFPNYSSELNVNALLLGDSALYLCASSLAFGLAGYEQYFGPGTRLTVT.

In terms of frequency, this clonotype is medium-sized. V and J are TRBV28 and TRBJ1-2; the D gene TCRdb calls, TRBD1, cannot be checked with no DNA. Germline CDR1 MDHEN, CDR2 SYDVKM. The CDR3 has 13 amino acids. The CDR3: CASTLDRGLGYTF.

Judged by frequency, this clonotype is large. The chain combines TRBV11-2 with TRBJ2-1; the D call of TRBD2 rests on TCRdb alone, since no DNA is present to check it. The CDR3 has 17 amino acids. Germline-derived CDR1 and CDR2 are SGHAT and FQNNGV. The CDR3 loop is CASSPPGTSGRNRVKFF.

This clonotype counts as large by frequency. The chain has TRBV12-3 or TRBV12-4 and TRBJ2-1; TCRdb outputs TRBD1, but without DNA this stays unchecked. The CDR3 is made up of 16 amino acids. The CDR3 sequence is CASSRPEGGSYNEQFF.

Measured by frequency, this clonotype is medium-sized. The rearrangement links TRBV23-1 to TRBJ2-2. TRBV23-1 is flagged as an ORF with uncertain function. The CDR3 length is 16 residues. CDR3 in amino acids: CASSQSEATNTGELFF.

By frequency, this clonotype is large. The chain has TRBV7-2 and TRBJ1-1; TCRdb outputs TRBD1, but without DNA this stays unchecked. This CDR3 is built from 14 residues. Per the germline V gene, CDR1 is SGHTA and CDR2 is FQGNSA. CDR3 sequence: CASSVDSANTEAFF.

This clonotype is medium-sized (0.01 to 0.1%) by frequency. The rearrangement links TRBV5-1 to TRBJ2-3. CDR3 length: 13 residues. CDR1 is SGHRS and CDR2 is YFSETQ in the germline V gene. CDR3 residues: CASSPVITDTQYF.

This clonotype is identified as medium-sized from frequency. V and J are TRBV19 and TRBJ2-7; TCRdb's assignment of TRBD1 cannot be checked, as there is no DNA. The CDR3 extends over 14 amino acids. CDR1 and CDR2 from the germline V gene are LNHDA and SQIVND (reference sequence). The CDR3 region is CASSNTGGAYEQYF. The full variable domain, its missing parts supplied by reference TRBV19 and TRBJ2-7, is DGGITQSPKYLFRKEGQNVTLSCEQNLNHDAMYWYRQDPGQGLRLIYYSQIVNDFQKGDIAEGYSVSREKKESFPLTVTSAQKNPTAFYLCASSNTGGAYEQYFGPGTRLTVT.

This clonotype is deemed medium-sized by its frequency. The chain links TRBV6-1 to TRBJ2-7; the TCRdb call, TRBD2, lacks DNA for checking. CDR1 and CDR2 (germline): MNHNS, SASEGT. This CDR3 has 16 residues. The CDR3 spells CASSGLAGGSSYEQYF.

Measured by frequency, this clonotype is large. The chain carries TRBV7-8 and TRBJ2-3. CDR1 and CDR2 (germline): SGHVS, FQNEAQ. The CDR3 is made up of 14 amino acids. Here the CDR3 reads CASREHFDTDTQYF. The variable domain in full, completed from reference TRBV7-8 and TRBJ2-3, reads GAGVSQSPRYKVAKRGQDVALRCDPISGHVSLFWYQQALGQGPEFLTYFQNEAQLDKSGLPSDRFFAERPEGSVSTLKIQRTQQEDSAVYLCASREHFDTDTQYFGPGTRLTVL.

Frequency places this clonotype as large. The chain links TRBV7-2 to TRBJ2-7; no DNA is available, so the TRBD1 call from TCRdb remains unchecked. The CDR3 is 15 amino acids. Per germline, CDR1 SGHTA and CDR2 FQGNSA. The CDR3 is CASTPFGTGSYEQYF.

This clonotype is labeled large based on frequency. The rearrangement joins TRBV7-9 to TRBJ2-1; the D gene TCRdb calls, TRBD2, cannot be checked with no DNA. The CDR3 is made up of 12 amino acids. Germline V CDR1 and CDR2: SEHNR, FQNEAQ (reference sequence). The CDR3 is CASGGRTYEQFF.

Judged by frequency, this clonotype is medium-sized (0.01 to 0.1%). V usage is TRBV4-1 and J usage is TRBJ2-5. CDR1 and CDR2 (germline): MGHRA, YSYEKL. This CDR3 contains 15 residues. The CDR3 region is CASSQDLGGLETQYF.

This clonotype is called large based on its frequency. This chain uses TRBV20-1 with TRBJ2-1; absent DNA, TCRdb's TRBD2 call cannot be checked. Germline loops: CDR1 DFQATT, CDR2 SNEGSKA (reference sequence). The CDR3 is made up of 17 amino acids. The CDR3 region is CSAPYPGLAGGYNEQFF.

The CDR3 spells CASRLQGSGANVLTF. This rearrangement joins TRBV5-6 to TRBJ2-6. This CDR3 has 15 residues. The germline V gene encodes CDR1 SGHDT and CDR2 YYEEEE.

This clonotype counts as large (0.1 to 1%) by frequency. The chain employs TRBV7-9 and TRBJ1-2. The CDR3 length is 15 residues. Germline CDR1 and CDR2: SEHNR and FQNEAQ (reference sequence). The CDR3 region is CASSSQSTANYGYTF.

This clonotype is identified as medium-sized (0.01 to 0.1%) from frequency. The V gene is TRBV5-6, the J gene TRBJ2-3; the D call of TRBD2 rests on TCRdb alone, since no DNA is present to check it. Germline assignment: CDR1 SGHDT and CDR2 YYEEEE. CDR3 size: 16 residues. The CDR3 protein is CASSPRTSGGRGTQYF.

Judged by frequency, this clonotype is medium-sized (0.01 to 0.1%). This chain links TRBV6-1 with TRBJ1-3; TCRdb indicates TRBD1, and absent DNA this call remains unverified. CDR1 MNHNS and CDR2 SASEGT come from the germline V gene. This CDR3 has 16 residues. This CDR3 is CASSNTGRLTGNTIYF.

Measured by frequency, this clonotype is large. The chain is built from TRBV7-2 and TRBJ2-4; checking the TCRdb D call of TRBD1 is not possible without DNA. Germline values: CDR1 SGHTA, CDR2 FQGNSA. This CDR3 has 14 amino acids. The CDR3 sequence: CASSLPGTKNIQYF. Full variable domain (missing parts from reference TRBV7-2 and TRBJ2-4): GAGVSQSPSNKVTEKGKDVELRCDPISGHTALYWYRQSLGQGLEFLIYFQGNSAPDKSGLPSDRFSAERTGGSVSTLTIQRTQQEDSAVYLCASSLPGTKNIQYFGAGTRLSVL.

Its frequency marks this clonotype as medium-sized. J is TRBJ1-1 and V is TRBV2; there is no DNA to check the TCRdb D call of TRBD1. The CDR3 contains 16 residues. Germline assignment: CDR1 SNHLY and CDR2 FYNNEI. This CDR3 reads CASSEMGDTTNTEAFF.

Measured by frequency, this clonotype is large. The chain has TRBV7-2 and TRBJ1-2; the D call from TCRdb, TRBD1, cannot be confirmed without DNA. This CDR3 comprises 15 residues. Germline-derived CDR1 and CDR2 are SGHTA and FQGNSA. CDR3 sequence reads: CASSFDVGVSYGYTF.